This TCR beta chain was sequenced for a study of shared clonotypes between healthy human individuals. The overall study: The plates for each donor numbered three CD4 naive, three CD4 memory, two CD8 naive and one CD8 memory.

Note on this clone: Its matching antigen is unknown.

Profiling relied on immunoSEQ multiplex PCR, and the TCRdb table lists in-frame clones only, not all of them. The sample contains 550,000 to 700,000 clones, 60% to 75% of which appear only once. CD4+ cell separation produced CD45RA+ naive and CD45RA-negative memory subsets. The study's findings and limits: In contrast to clonotypes shared by all four donors, non-shared clonotypes had lower generation probabilities.

The clonotype was recovered from a woman aged 25-40 years in good health. The sequenced sample was memory CD4+ T cells sorted from blood. Subset meaning: CD45RA-negative fraction.

Here the CDR3 DNA reads TGTGCCAGCAGCCCGGCCTTAGACTCCTACGAGCAGTACTTC. Its protein product is CASSPALDSYEQYF. The chain combines TRBV6-5 with TRBJ2-5; the D is unclear. The end of the DNA fits TRBJ2-7 better, so the J call may be wrong. Germline lookup yields CDR1 MNHEY and CDR2 SVGAGI. The length of the CDR3 is 14 residues.